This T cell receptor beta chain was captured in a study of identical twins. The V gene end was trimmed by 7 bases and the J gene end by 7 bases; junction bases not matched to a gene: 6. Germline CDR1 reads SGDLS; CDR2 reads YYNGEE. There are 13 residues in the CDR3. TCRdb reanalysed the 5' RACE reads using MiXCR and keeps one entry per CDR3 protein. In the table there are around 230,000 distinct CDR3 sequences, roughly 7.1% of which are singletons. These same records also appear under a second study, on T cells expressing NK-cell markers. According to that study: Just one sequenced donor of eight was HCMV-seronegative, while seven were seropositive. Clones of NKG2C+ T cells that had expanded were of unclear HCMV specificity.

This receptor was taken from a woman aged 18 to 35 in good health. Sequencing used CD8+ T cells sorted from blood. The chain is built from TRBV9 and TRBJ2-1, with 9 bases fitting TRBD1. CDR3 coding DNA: TGTGCCAGCCAGGGACAGGGCGTGAATGAGCAGTTCTTC. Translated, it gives CASQGQGVNEQFF.